The source of this T cell receptor beta chain is a study of breast tumors, draining lymph nodes, adjacent tissues. The study, taken as a whole, reports: Tumor repertoires ranked between lymph nodes and nontumor tissue in diversity, with V and J gene preferences.

The CDR3 loop spans 14 amino acids. In germline, CDR1 is SGDLS, CDR2 YYNGEE. V lost 3 bases and J lost 5, with 9 bases in between. About this clonotype: Its antigen remains unknown.

Axillary draining lymph nodes of breast cancer patients supplied the node samples. Using its own MiXCR run on the multiplex PCR reads, TCRdb lists one record per CDR3 protein. Of roughly 130,000 distinct CDR3 sequences in the sample, around a third were seen once. The sample was axillary lymph node tissue. The clonotype comes from a female donor with breast cancer. Some clones in this sample may be carry-over from other donors' samples. V and J are TRBV9 and TRBJ1-6; no reliable D call. CDR3 sequence reads: CASSANGNNSPLHF. The CDR3 DNA is TGTGCCAGCAGCGCTAACGGGAATAATTCACCCCTCCACTTT.